These 10 T cell receptor beta chains were sequenced from one sample in a study of early T cells in non-severe SARS-CoV-2 infection. TCRdb reprocessed the 5' RACE reads with MiXCR, giving one entry per CDR3 protein. The data hold tens of thousands of distinct CDR3 sequences, with over 3% observed a single time. Material for sequencing was whole blood. The origin of the receptors is an adult who was a healthcare worker with PCR-confirmed SARS-CoV-2 infection or an uninfected control (not recorded which).

The rearrangement links TRBV6-5 to TRBJ2-5, with D perhaps matching TRBD1 (6 bases). The germline V gene has CDR1 MNHEY and CDR2 SVGAGI. The V and J ends lost 4 bases and 2 bases respectively, with 11 bases between them. The CDR3 loop spans 14 amino acids. DNA for the CDR3: TGTGCCAGCAGTTGGGGGCAGGGGCAAGAGACCCAGTACTTC. Translated: CASSWGQGQETQYF.

This clonotype was recorded many times. The V gene is TRBV7-9, the J gene TRBJ1-5; D may be TRBD1 (6 bases). The CDR3 consists of 14 residues. CDR1 and CDR2 from the germline V gene are SEHNR and FQNEAQ (reference sequence). Trimming took off 2 bases at V and 4 bases at J, with 9 bases between the two ends. CDR3 residues: CASSLQGRNQPQHF. DNA for the CDR3: TGTGCCAGCAGCTTACAGGGGAGAAATCAGCCCCAGCATTTT.

This clonotype was recorded many times. The V call is TRBV19, the J call TRBJ2-7; 8 positions agree with TRBD2. The CDR3 is 13 residues long. Germline V lookup: CDR1 LNHDA, CDR2 SQIVND (reference sequence). V lost 5 bases and J lost 5; bases outside the gene matches: 5. The CDR3: CASSDGGVHEQYF. The CDR3, as DNA: TGTGCCAGTAGTGACGGGGGGGTCCACGAGCAGTACTTC.

This clonotype was found many times. The rearrangement joins TRBV24-1 to TRBJ1-3, with no clear D. Deletions cut 1 base from V and 7 bases from J, with 4 bases between. The CDR3 length is 12 residues. Germline-derived CDR1 and CDR2 are KGHDR and SFDVKD. Here the CDR3 DNA reads TGTGCCACCAGTGATTTAGGGAACACCATATATTTT. It codes for CATSDLGNTIYF.

This clonotype is judged medium-sized (0.01 to 0.1%). This chain connects TRBV20-1 to TRBJ2-5; 11 nucleotides align to TRBD2. CDR3 length: 17 residues. The trim removed 2 bases at V and 2 bases at J, leaving 10 bases unmatched. The germline V gene has CDR1 DFQATT and CDR2 SNEGSKA (reference sequence). The CDR3 loop is CSARTPGTSGMQETQYF. For the CDR3, the DNA is TGCAGTGCTAGAACCCCCGGGACTAGCGGAATGCAAGAGACCCAGTACTTC.

This chain connects TRBV5-5 to TRBJ2-3; 7 positions agree with TRBD1. This CDR3 has 14 residues. Unmatched junction bases numbered 9, after V lost 3 bases and J lost 8 bases. Germline lookup yields CDR1 SGHKS and CDR2 YYEKEE (reference sequence). The DNA for the CDR3 is TGTGCCAGCAGCTCGCCCGACAGGGAAGGTACGCAGTATTTT. Amino acid sequence: CASSSPDREGTQYF.

A word on this clonotype: This clone may be a read error of a much larger clone one base away. The V and J genes are TRBV6-5 and TRBJ1-2; the D gene is possibly TRBD1 (6 bases). The CDR3 sequence is 13 residues long. From germline, CDR1 is MNHEY and CDR2 SVGAGI. For the CDR3, the DNA is TGTGCCAGCAGTGATGACAGGAACTATGGCTACGCCTTC. It translates to CASSDDRNYGYAF.

This clonotype was found many times. This chain uses TRBV18 with TRBJ2-4; TRBD1 matches 8 bases. The V gene end was trimmed by 3 bases and the J gene end by 0 bases; junction bases not matched to a gene: 10. CDR1 and CDR2 from the germline V gene are KGHSH and LQKENI. The CDR3 is 18 amino acids. CDR3 sequence reads: CASSPRAGGGLAKNIQYF. For the CDR3, the DNA is TGTGCCAGCTCACCGCGCGCAGGGGGCGGACTAGCCAAAAACATTCAGTACTTC.

The sample holds a few counts of this clonotype. The chain uses TRBV10-2 and TRBJ2-5; 7 nucleotides match TRBD2. The junction had 7 bases not matched to a gene; V was cut back by 1 base and J by 2 bases. The CDR3 length is 16 residues. Looked up from germline, CDR1 is WSHSY and CDR2 is SAAADI. The CDR3, as DNA: TGCGCCAGCAGTGAGTGGGGGGGACCAAAGCAAGAGACCCAGTACTTC. Amino acid sequence: CASSEWGGPKQETQYF.

Many counts were recorded for this clonotype. The rearrangement joins TRBV9 to TRBJ2-1; no reliable D call. Trimming stripped 2 bases from V and 2 bases from J, with 11 bases between. The V gene's germline CDR1 is SGDLS and CDR2 YYNGEE. The CDR3 contains 15 residues. This CDR3 reads CASSVWTGTYNEQFF. The CDR3 DNA sequence: TGTGCCAGCAGCGTGTGGACGGGTACCTACAATGAGCAGTTCTTC.